This is a list of T cell receptor beta chains from one sample in a study of cytomegalovirus exposure and HLA in healthy donors. TCRdb's table, derived via immunoSEQ multiplex PCR, lists solely in-frame clones and lacks some. This table holds 110,000 to 150,000 clones. Sample: PBMCs. The receptors originated from a male donor in good health and CMV-seronegative. Both conserved end residues are part of each CDR3.

v_gene: TRBV19
j_gene: TRBJ2-2
CDR3aa: CASAGDSAWNTGELFF

v_gene: TRBV6-5
j_gene: TRBJ2-1
CDR3aa: CASSYSEGDEQFF

v_gene: TRBV6-5
j_gene: TRBJ2-1
CDR3aa: CASSYSPRGIDEQFF

v_gene: TRBV6-6
j_gene: TRBJ1-1
CDR3aa: CASSYQGAYTEAFF

v_gene: TRBV6-6
j_gene: TRBJ1-2
CDR3aa: CASTVAGRGYTF

v_gene: TRBV7-8
j_gene: TRBJ2-5
CDR3aa: CASSLPGTPQETQYF

v_gene: TRBV15
j_gene: TRBJ1-4
CDR3aa: CATSRRTATNEKLFF

v_gene: TRBV27
j_gene: TRBJ2-2
CDR3aa: CASSLTGLAGEGDTGELFF

v_gene: TRBV4-3
j_gene: TRBJ1-5
CDR3aa: CASSQERQGFQPQHF

v_gene: TRBV6-1
j_gene: TRBJ2-2
CDR3aa: CASSRDRGHTGELFF

v_gene: TRBV15
j_gene: TRBJ1-5
CDR3aa: CAAALADQPQHF

v_gene: TRBV6-5
j_gene: TRBJ1-4
CDR3aa: CASSYRQWAEKLFF

v_gene: TRBV27
j_gene: TRBJ1-3
CDR3aa: CASSELAGNTIYF

v_gene: TRBV30
j_gene: TRBJ1-4
CDR3aa: CAWRLRRGTAHNEKLFF

v_gene: TRBV4-3
j_gene: TRBJ1-4
CDR3aa: CASSQSGGTNEKLFF

v_gene: TRBV11-2
j_gene: TRBJ2-5
CDR3aa: CASSLDRGPRETQYF

v_gene: TRBV6-5
j_gene: TRBJ2-1
CDR3aa: CASSSTGAGGYNEQFF

v_gene: TRBV25-1
j_gene: TRBJ2-5
CDR3aa: CASARGGPQETQYF

v_gene: TRBV18
j_gene: TRBJ2-5
CDR3aa: CASSGLATRETQYF

v_gene: TRBV6-5
j_gene: TRBJ1-1
CDR3aa: CASSSWDSHEAFF

v_gene: TRBV30
j_gene: TRBJ2-3
CDR3aa: CAWSVIGLAGEETDTQYF

v_gene: TRBV6-5
j_gene: TRBJ1-6
CDR3aa: CASSRDRYNSPLHF

v_gene: TRBV27
j_gene: TRBJ2-7
CDR3aa: CASSITGTGPRYEQYF

v_gene: TRBV2
j_gene: TRBJ1-4
CDR3aa: CASCDRASTNEKLFF

v_gene: TRBV9
j_gene: TRBJ2-3
CDR3aa: CASSSTGRLTDTQYF

v_gene: TRBV19
j_gene: TRBJ2-5
CDR3aa: CASSISAAGAGETQYF

v_gene: TRBV30
j_gene: TRBJ1-2
CDR3aa: CACIYRDRVYYGYTF

v_gene: TRBV6-5
j_gene: TRBJ1-2
CDR3aa: CASSPTDFDYGYTF

v_gene: TRBV6-5
j_gene: TRBJ2-3
CDR3aa: CASSYQPSSTDTQYF

v_gene: TRBV13
j_gene: TRBJ2-7
CDR3aa: CASSSGTSGGYEQYF

v_gene: TRBV6-5
j_gene: TRBJ1-2
CDR3aa: CASSYRDRGLDGYTF

v_gene: TRBV27
j_gene: TRBJ2-1
CDR3aa: CASSLSTGNEQFF

v_gene: TRBV27
j_gene: TRBJ2-5
CDR3aa: CASRGLGGTQYF

v_gene: TRBV30
j_gene: TRBJ2-1
CDR3aa: CAWTVLGGNNEQFF

v_gene: TRBV30
j_gene: TRBJ1-4
CDR3aa: CAWYHRGNEKLFF

v_gene: TRBV4-3
j_gene: TRBJ2-1
CDR3aa: CASSSDRMVHNEQFF

v_gene: TRBV13
j_gene: TRBJ2-7
CDR3aa: CASSPGGAEEQYF

v_gene: TRBV15
j_gene: TRBJ2-3
CDR3aa: CATAGLMGSQDTQYF

v_gene: TRBV7-9
j_gene: TRBJ2-7
CDR3aa: CASTPPTSYEQYF

v_gene: TRBV18
j_gene: TRBJ1-1
CDR3aa: CASSRGQGAKNTEAFF

v_gene: TRBV5-1
j_gene: TRBJ1-1
CDR3aa: CASSLAAKNTEAFF

v_gene: TRBV29-1
j_gene: TRBJ1-2
CDR3aa: CSVSQGLYGYTF

v_gene: TRBV11-2
j_gene: TRBJ2-3
CDR3aa: CASSLLAGNADTQYF

v_gene: TRBV6-5
j_gene: TRBJ1-2
CDR3aa: CATNQGNGYTF

v_gene: TRBV30
j_gene: TRBJ1-5
CDR3aa: CAWSVQTHQPQHF

v_gene: TRBV30
j_gene: TRBJ1-6
CDR3aa: CAWGEDRGRPLHF

v_gene: TRBV18
j_gene: TRBJ1-1
CDR3aa: CASSPRQGDGNTEAFF

v_gene: TRBV6-1
j_gene: TRBJ1-2
CDR3aa: CASSEIYSNYGYTF

v_gene: TRBV4-3
j_gene: TRBJ2-7
CDR3aa: CASSQKKGGKYEQYF

v_gene: TRBV5-1
j_gene: TRBJ2-4
CDR3aa: CASSRSSLAGGGNIQYF

v_gene: TRBV2
j_gene: TRBJ1-1
CDR3aa: CANERDRASEAFF

v_gene: TRBV28
j_gene: TRBJ2-2
CDR3aa: CASSYSTGELFF

v_gene: TRBV4-3
j_gene: TRBJ2-1
CDR3aa: CASSYGGDSSSYNEQFF